Listed below are T cell receptor beta chains from one sample, sequenced in a study of T cell repertoires in cytomegalovirus infection. Antigens of these TCRs are unknown. Each CDR3 protein gets one entry after TCRdb re-called the reads with MiXCR. The repertoire includes some 560,000 distinct CDR3 sequences, approximately 40% of them detected once, and around 48% sits in the top ten. This specimen was cultured PBMCs, taken from culture after CMV antigen stimulation. All receptors come from a human donor in good health (CMV status not recorded). Some clones in this sample may be carry-over from other donors' samples. Each CDR3 is given with its conserved first and last residue. The D gene is left open where the match is weak. Clone size, where shown, is once, few, many, or a class for clones that have expanded.

clone_size,j_call,d_call,v_call,cdr3_aa,cdr3_nt
few,TRBJ2-2,-,TRBV10-3,CAIRGLANTGELFF,TGTGCCATCAGGGGGCTCGCGAACACCGGGGAGCTGTTTTTT
-,TRBJ2-5,TRBD2,TRBV12-3/TRBV12-4,CASRWTSGGGETQYF,TGTGCCAGCAGGTGGACTAGCGGGGGGGGAGAGACCCAGTACTTC
-,TRBJ1-1,-,TRBV7-9,CASSFAGVTEAFF,TGTGCCAGCAGCTTCGCCGGCGTCACTGAAGCTTTCTTT
-,TRBJ2-2,TRBD1,TRBV6-1,CASSEHTGGARTGELFF,TGTGCCAGCAGTGAGCATACAGGGGGCGCTAGGACCGGGGAGCTGTTTTTT
-,TRBJ2-2,TRBD2,TRBV5-4,CASRPTSGGENTGELFF,TGTGCCAGCAGGCCTACTAGCGGGGGGGAGAACACCGGGGAGCTGTTTTTT
many,TRBJ1-2,-,TRBV7-2,CASSFGGGGYTF,TGTGCCAGCAGCTTTGGAGGGGGTGGCTACACCTTC
few,TRBJ2-3,TRBD1,TRBV7-8,CASSLEGRQGLTDTQYF,TGTGCCAGCAGCTTAGAGGGGCGACAGGGGTTGACAGATACGCAGTATTTT
-,TRBJ2-2,TRBD1,TRBV19,CASSTGTALNTGELFF,TGTGCCAGTAGTACCGGGACAGCATTGAACACCGGGGAGCTGTTTTTT
-,TRBJ1-2,-,TRBV25-1,CASSAADGYTF,TGTGCCAGCAGTGCGGCAGACGGCTACACCTTC
once,TRBJ2-3,-,TRBV15,CATSRAKGDTQYF,TGTGCCACCAGCAGAGCCAAGGGGGATACGCAGTATTTT
-,TRBJ2-2,TRBD2,TRBV7-8,CASSPSSGTDTGELFF,TGTGCCAGCAGTCCTTCTAGCGGGACGGACACCGGGGAGCTGTTTTTT
-,TRBJ2-1,-,TRBV5-1,CASTTGAVYNEQFF,TGCGCCAGCACCACTGGGGCGGTCTACAATGAGCAGTTCTTC
many,TRBJ2-5,-,TRBV7-8,CASSPNTGQETQYF,TGTGCCAGCAGCCCGAACACAGGGCAGGAGACCCAGTACTTC
-,TRBJ1-3,-,TRBV12-3/TRBV12-4,CASSLSEAGNTIYF,TGTGCCAGCAGTTTAAGTGAGGCTGGAAACACCATATATTTT
-,TRBJ2-7,TRBD2,TRBV7-2,CASSQGGGAYEQYF,TGTGCCAGCAGCCAGGGCGGGGGGGCCTACGAGCAGTACTTC
-,TRBJ2-3,TRBD1,TRBV15,CATSRQGADTQYF,TGTGCCACCAGCAGACAGGGGGCAGATACGCAGTATTTT
few,TRBJ1-5,-,TRBV6-5,CASSEENSQPQHF,TGTGCCAGCAGTGAAGAAAATAGCCAGCCCCAGCATTTT
-,TRBJ2-3,-,TRBV14,CASSSSQATDTQYF,TGTGCCAGCAGCTCGTCACAGGCCACAGATACGCAGTATTTT
-,TRBJ2-2,-,TRBV6-6,CASSRDLVTGELFF,TGTGCCAGCAGTAGGGACCTTGTGACCGGGGAGCTGTTTTTT
-,TRBJ2-7,TRBD1,TRBV5-6,CASSFRGQPWEQYF,TGTGCCAGCAGTTTTAGGGGACAGCCGTGGGAGCAGTACTTC
-,TRBJ1-3,-,TRBV12-3/TRBV12-4,CASTEGNTIYF,TGTGCCAGCACCGAAGGAAACACCATATATTTT
-,TRBJ2-2,-,TRBV12-3/TRBV12-4,CASSFITRLTGELFF,TGTGCCAGCAGTTTTATAACTAGATTGACCGGGGAGCTGTTTTTT
-,TRBJ1-1,-,TRBV29-1,CSVDVYNTEAFF,TGCAGCGTTGACGTTTATAACACTGAAGCTTTCTTT
few,TRBJ2-1,TRBD2,TRBV19,CASSRNLAGGGQFF,TGTGCCAGTAGTAGGAACCTAGCGGGGGGGGGGCAGTTCTTC
-,TRBJ1-4,-,TRBV2,CASNWGGQTNEKLFF,TGTGCCAGCAACTGGGGAGGACAAACTAATGAAAAACTGTTTTTT
few,TRBJ2-1,-,TRBV7-2,CASSLFRGNNEQFF,TGTGCCAGCAGCTTATTTCGGGGGAACAATGAGCAGTTCTTC
-,TRBJ2-3,-,TRBV11-2,CASSRTLESTDTQYF,TGTGCCAGCAGCAGAACGCTAGAGAGCACAGATACGCAGTATTTT
few,TRBJ2-3,TRBD2,TRBV6-1,CASALSGVGTDTQYF,TGTGCCAGCGCTCTTAGCGGGGTTGGTACAGATACGCAGTATTTT
-,TRBJ2-1,-,TRBV15,CATSRVSPKGQFF,TGTGCCACCAGCAGAGTTAGCCCGAAAGGGCAGTTCTTC
-,TRBJ2-3,-,TRBV7-6,CASSEQGRDSDTQYF,TGTGCCAGCAGCGAACAGGGTCGCGACTCAGATACGCAGTATTTT
-,TRBJ2-7,-,TRBV7-9,CASSVLGTYEQYF,TGTGCCAGCAGCGTCCTGGGCACCTACGAGCAGTACTTC
-,TRBJ2-1,TRBD2,TRBV7-2,CASSPWTRSPSSYNEQFF,TGTGCCAGCAGCCCTTGGACTAGATCCCCTAGCTCCTACAATGAGCAGTTCTTC
few,TRBJ2-2,-,TRBV7-2,CASSPTSFPDTGELFF,TGTGCCAGCAGCCCTACTAGCTTTCCCGACACCGGGGAGCTGTTTTTT
-,TRBJ2-5,-,TRBV6-1,CASSPVSETQYF,TGTGCCAGCAGTCCCGTGTCAGAGACCCAGTACTTC
-,TRBJ1-6,-,TRBV3-1,CASSPPPGSPLHF,TGTGCCAGCAGCCCTCCTCCAGGTTCACCCCTCCACTTT
-,TRBJ2-3,-,TRBV6-2/TRBV6-3,CASRPSQLDTQYF,TGTGCCAGCAGACCCTCCCAGTTGGATACGCAGTATTTT
few,TRBJ1-1,-,TRBV7-9,CASSSYGGDGRTEAFF,TGTGCCAGCAGCTCGTACGGGGGGGACGGCCGCACTGAAGCTTTCTTT
-,TRBJ1-2,TRBD1,TRBV7-2,CASSFSSTGGSRGYTF,TGTGCCAGCAGTTTCTCGTCGACAGGGGGGTCTCGGGGCTACACCTTC
-,TRBJ2-3,TRBD2,TRBV6-5,CASRPPREGPWAQYF,TGTGCCAGCAGACCCCCGCGGGAGGGCCCCTGGGCGCAGTATTTT
-,TRBJ1-1,-,TRBV20-1,CSALQGFSEAFF,TGCAGTGCTTTACAGGGTTTTTCCGAAGCTTTCTTT
once,TRBJ2-7,-,TRBV3-1,CASSQHADYEQYF,TGTGCCAGCAGCCAACATGCGGACTACGAGCAGTACTTC
many,TRBJ2-7,-,TRBV7-2,CASSRGDEQYF,TGTGCCAGCAGCCGTGGGGACGAGCAGTACTTC
-,TRBJ2-7,TRBD1,TRBV19,CASSIDSGGKQYF,TGTGCCAGTAGTATCGATTCAGGGGGCAAGCAGTACTTC
few,TRBJ1-1,-,TRBV7-9,CASSLDGPGRAFF,TGTGCCAGCAGCTTAGATGGCCCGGGCCGGGCTTTCTTT
-,TRBJ2-5,TRBD2,TRBV18,CASSRSTSRETQYF,TGTGCCAGCTCACGATCGACTAGCAGGGAGACCCAGTACTTC
few,TRBJ1-4,TRBD1,TRBV28,CASSPGTGKFEGNEKLFF,TGTGCCAGCAGCCCCGGGACAGGGAAATTCGAAGGGAATGAAAAACTGTTTTTT
-,TRBJ1-2,TRBD1,TRBV12-3/TRBV12-4,CASSDPRTGGGSGYTF,TGTGCCAGCAGTGACCCTCGGACAGGGGGCGGCAGTGGCTACACCTTC
many,TRBJ2-2,-,TRBV7-2,CASSLASTLNTGELFF,TGTGCCAGCAGCTTAGCGTCGACTCTGAACACCGGGGAGCTGTTTTTT